The entry that follows covers one T cell receptor beta chain sequence. Its specificity is not known. This record belongs to a study of naive and memory T cell subsets. V was trimmed by 4 bases and J by 4 bases, leaving 12 bases between them. Germline assignment: CDR1 SGHNT and CDR2 YENEEA. The CDR3 is made up of 14 amino acids. The beta constant-region primer was an equimolar mix of two oligonucleotides covering TRBC1 and TRBC2. Ligation attached a single-stranded oligonucleotide with a 12-nucleotide UMI and the SP2 primer to the cDNA 3' end. Ligated cDNA was amplified by four rounds of PCR with nested alpha and beta constant-region primers and SP2. Using its own MiXCR run on the UMI-ligation and nested PCR reads, TCRdb lists one record per CDR3 protein. The sample has 84,000 or so distinct CDR3 sequences; roughly 7% are singletons. General study points: Gini index rose across naive, CM, EM and EMRA in CD4 and CD8.

Four subsets defined by CD45RA and CD27 were sorted after CD3, CD4, CD8 and live/dead staining. What was sequenced was central memory CD4+ T cells from blood. The chain has TRBV11-3 and TRBJ2-3, with D possibly matching TRBD2 (7 bases). The origin of this receptor is a human donor in good health. The CDR3 bases are TGTGCCAGCAGCTCGGGCGGGGGCTCAGATACGCAGTATTTT. As protein: CASSSGGGSDTQYF.